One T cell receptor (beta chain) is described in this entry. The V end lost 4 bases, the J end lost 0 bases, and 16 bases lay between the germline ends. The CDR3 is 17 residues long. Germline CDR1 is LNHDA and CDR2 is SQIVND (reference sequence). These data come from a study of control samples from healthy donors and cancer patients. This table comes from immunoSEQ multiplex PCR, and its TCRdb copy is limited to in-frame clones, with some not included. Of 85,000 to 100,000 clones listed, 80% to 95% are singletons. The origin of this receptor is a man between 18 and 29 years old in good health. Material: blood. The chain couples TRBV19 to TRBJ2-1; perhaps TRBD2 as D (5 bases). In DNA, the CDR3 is TGTGCCAGTAGTAAGGGTTTGGGCGCGGGCTCCTACAATGAGCAGTTCTTC. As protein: CASSKGLGAGSYNEQFF.